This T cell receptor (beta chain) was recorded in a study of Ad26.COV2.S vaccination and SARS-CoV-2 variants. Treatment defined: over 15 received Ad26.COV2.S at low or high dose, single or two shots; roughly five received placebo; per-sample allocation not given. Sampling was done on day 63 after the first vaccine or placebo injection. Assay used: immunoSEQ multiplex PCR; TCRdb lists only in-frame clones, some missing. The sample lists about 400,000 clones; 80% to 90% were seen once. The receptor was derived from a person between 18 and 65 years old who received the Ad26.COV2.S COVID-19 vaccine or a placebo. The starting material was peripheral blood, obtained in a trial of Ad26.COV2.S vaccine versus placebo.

The CDR3 loop is CASNRQGVQETQYF. CDR3 coding DNA: TGTGCCAGCAACCGACAGGGGGTTCAAGAGACCCAGTACTTC. V and J are TRBV7-9 and TRBJ2-5; 9 bases align to TRBD1. Germline values: CDR1 SEHNR, CDR2 FQNEAQ (reference sequence). V dropped 7 bases and J dropped 2; count of bases not matched to a gene: 5. This CDR3 region has 14 residues.